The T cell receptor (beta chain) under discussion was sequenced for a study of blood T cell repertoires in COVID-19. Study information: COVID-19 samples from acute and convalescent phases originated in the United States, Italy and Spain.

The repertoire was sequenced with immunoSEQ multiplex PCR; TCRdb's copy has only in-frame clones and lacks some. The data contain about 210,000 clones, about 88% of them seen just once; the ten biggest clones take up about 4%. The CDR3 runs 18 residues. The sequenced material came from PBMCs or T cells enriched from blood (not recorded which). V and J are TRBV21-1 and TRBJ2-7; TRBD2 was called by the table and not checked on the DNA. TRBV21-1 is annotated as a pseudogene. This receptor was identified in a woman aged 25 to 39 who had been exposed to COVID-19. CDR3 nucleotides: TGTGCCAGCAGTCCATCGGCGGCCAAACTGAGGTTGCCCTACGAGCAGTACTTC. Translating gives CASSPSAAKLRLPYEQYF.